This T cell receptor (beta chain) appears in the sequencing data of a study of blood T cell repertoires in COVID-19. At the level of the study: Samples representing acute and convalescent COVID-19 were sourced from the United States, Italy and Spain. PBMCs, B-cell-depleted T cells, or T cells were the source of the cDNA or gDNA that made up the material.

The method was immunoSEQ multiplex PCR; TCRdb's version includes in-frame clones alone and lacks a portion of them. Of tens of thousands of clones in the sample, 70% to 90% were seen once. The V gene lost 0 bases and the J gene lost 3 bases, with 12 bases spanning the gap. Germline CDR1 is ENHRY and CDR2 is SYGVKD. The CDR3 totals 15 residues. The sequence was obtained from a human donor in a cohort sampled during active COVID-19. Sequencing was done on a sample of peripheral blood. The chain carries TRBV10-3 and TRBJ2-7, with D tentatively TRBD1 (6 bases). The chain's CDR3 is CAISESTQGSYEQYF. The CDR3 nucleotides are TGTGCCATCAGTGAGTCGACACAGGGTAGCTACGAGCAGTACTTC.